This T cell receptor beta chain was identified in a study of CD8+CD57+ T cells in acquired aplastic anemia. With 5 bases removed from V and 1 base from J, the gap between germline ends came to 5 bases. Germline CDR1 is SQVTM and CDR2 is ANQGSEA. This CDR3 comprises 11 residues. Only a few counts were recorded for this clonotype. TCR beta VDJ and CDR3 were profiled, and genomic DNA was the template. TCRdb reprocessed the reads with MiXCR, giving one entry per CDR3 protein. Of some 190,000 distinct CDR3 sequences detected, approximately 52% appear once; the ten largest clones hold approximately 15%. This sequence was found in a human donor in good health, serving as a control. The J gene is TRBJ1-1, the V gene TRBV29-1, with D unclear. Sequenced material: sorted CD4+, CD8+, or CD8+CD57+ T cells (not recorded which) from PBMCs. CDR3 region: CSVNTNTEAFF. The CDR3, as DNA: TGCAGCGTTAACACGAACACTGAAGCTTTCTTT.